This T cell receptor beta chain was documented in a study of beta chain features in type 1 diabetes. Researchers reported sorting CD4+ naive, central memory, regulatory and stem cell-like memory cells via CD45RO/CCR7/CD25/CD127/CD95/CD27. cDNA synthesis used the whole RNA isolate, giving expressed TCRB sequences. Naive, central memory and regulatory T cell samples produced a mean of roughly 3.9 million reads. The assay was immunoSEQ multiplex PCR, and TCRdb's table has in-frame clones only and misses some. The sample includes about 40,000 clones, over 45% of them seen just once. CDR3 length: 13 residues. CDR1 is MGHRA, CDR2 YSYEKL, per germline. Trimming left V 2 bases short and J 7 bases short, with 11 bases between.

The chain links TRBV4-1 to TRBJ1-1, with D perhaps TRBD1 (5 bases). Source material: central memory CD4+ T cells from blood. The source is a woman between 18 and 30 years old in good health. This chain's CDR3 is CASSQRQGGEAFF. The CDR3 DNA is TGCGCCAGCAGCCAACGGCAGGGCGGTGAAGCTTTCTTT.